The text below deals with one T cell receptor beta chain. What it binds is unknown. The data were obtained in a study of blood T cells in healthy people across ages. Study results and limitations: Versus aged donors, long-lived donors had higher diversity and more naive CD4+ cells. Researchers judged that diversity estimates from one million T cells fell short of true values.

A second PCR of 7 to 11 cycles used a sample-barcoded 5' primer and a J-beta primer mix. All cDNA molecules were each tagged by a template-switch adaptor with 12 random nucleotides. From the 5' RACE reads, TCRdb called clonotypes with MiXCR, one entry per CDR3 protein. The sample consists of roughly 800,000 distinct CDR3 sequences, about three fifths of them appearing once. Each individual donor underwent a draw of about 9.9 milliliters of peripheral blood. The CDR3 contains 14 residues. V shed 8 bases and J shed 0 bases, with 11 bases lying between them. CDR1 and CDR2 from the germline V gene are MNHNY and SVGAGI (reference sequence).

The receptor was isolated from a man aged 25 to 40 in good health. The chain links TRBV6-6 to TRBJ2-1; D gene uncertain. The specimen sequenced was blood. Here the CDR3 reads CASVPESSYNEQFF. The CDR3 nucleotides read TGTGCCAGCGTCCCCGAAAGCTCCTACAATGAGCAGTTCTTC.